The subject of this entry is one TCR beta chain. The sample is drawn from a study of T cell responses to AZD1222 COVID-19 vaccine. Study-level information: Pooled together were second doses at about 4 or about 12 weeks.

The repertoire was sequenced with immunoSEQ multiplex PCR; TCRdb's copy has only in-frame clones and lacks some. Among roughly 120,000 clones listed, more than 80% were seen once. Sequenced material: peripheral blood, taken on day 0 of AZD1222 vaccination. This clonotype was sampled from an adult in good health.

CDR3 region: CASSVSGQANEKLFF. The CDR3 bases are TGTGCCAGCAGTGTCTCGGGACAGGCTAATGAAAAACTGTTTTTT. This chain uses TRBV6-4 with TRBJ1-4, with 8 bases aligning to TRBD1. With 4 bases clipped from V and 3 bases from J, the junction kept 4 bases outside the gene matches. Germline CDR1 and CDR2: MRHNA and SNTAGT. The length of the CDR3 is 15 residues.